This TCR beta chain was recovered during a study of blood T cell repertoires in COVID-19. Study in general: Samples taken during acute and convalescent COVID-19 were collected in the United States, Italy and Spain.

Patients in Seattle were enrolled during active infection, then followed longitudinally. The protocol was immunoSEQ multiplex PCR, while the TCRdb copy is restricted to in-frame clones and leaves out a portion. The top ten hold approximately 20% of the sample, which has roughly 88,000 clones, 70% to 90% seen once. The germline V gene has CDR1 SGHTA and CDR2 FQGTGA. The CDR3 runs to 14 residues. V was pared by 5 bases and J by 5 bases, with 12 bases between. V gene TRBV7-3 combines with J gene TRBJ2-2; TRBD2 might be the D (6 bases). Source material: peripheral blood. The receptor was isolated from a woman aged 55-70 years with COVID-19, enrolled during active disease. The CDR3 DNA is TGTGCCAGCAGCAGGCGGGGTGGTACCGGGGAGCTGTTTTTT. Encoded protein: CASSRRGGTGELFF.